These 10 T cell receptor beta chains were all obtained from the same sample, sequenced in a study of naive and memory T cell subsets. Noted treatment: skin biopsy from PPD injection site in Mantoux-positive individual. An oligonucleotide containing a UMI was ligated to the 3' end of TCR cDNA. Four PCR rounds used nested alpha and beta constant region primers plus the SP2 primer. TCRdb called the UMI-ligation and nested PCR reads again in MiXCR, with one record for every CDR3 protein. The repertoire holds over 11,000 distinct CDR3 sequences, about 5% seen once, with less than 9% in the top ten. This specimen consisted of skin, obtained from a tuberculin skin test site. The source is an adult in good health.

This clonotype has a handful of counts. This chain uses TRBV20-1 with TRBJ2-1; 8 nucleotides align to TRBD2. The trim removed 3 bases at V and 3 bases at J, leaving 4 bases unmatched. The CDR3 length is 14 residues. Germline lookup yields CDR1 DFQATT and CDR2 SNEGSKA (reference sequence). The chain's CDR3 is CSASAGGSYNEQFF. In DNA form, the CDR3 reads TGCAGTGCTAGCGCGGGGGGCAGCTACAATGAGCAGTTCTTC.

On this clonotype itself: A much larger clone sits a single nucleotide away, making a read error possible. V usage is TRBV6-5 and J usage is TRBJ2-1, with TRBD1 as a possible D gene (5 bases). In germline, CDR1 is MNHEY, CDR2 SVGAGI. This CDR3 is 15 amino acids long. The CDR3 here is CTSSYSHRRSNEQFF. The CDR3 DNA reads as TGTACCAGCAGTTACTCGCACAGGCGATCCAATGAGCAGTTCTTC.

In this sample, this clonotype turned up many times. The V call is TRBV20-1, the J call TRBJ2-7; D is unresolved. This CDR3 contains 13 residues. The germline CDR1 and CDR2 sequences are DFQATT and SNEGSKA (reference sequence). Trimming shortened V by 0 bases and J by 3 bases, and 9 bases separated the two germline ends. The CDR3 here is CSARDPGIYEQYF. The DNA for the CDR3 is TGCAGTGCTAGAGATCCCGGAATCTACGAGCAGTACTTC.

The chain joins TRBV12-3 or TRBV12-4 to TRBJ1-3, with 7 bases identical to TRBD1. The CDR3 runs 15 residues. Germline trimming cut 6 bases from V and 0 bases from J; bases unmatched to any gene: 5. CDR3 loop: CASSFTGASGNTIYF. Here the CDR3 DNA reads TGTGCCAGCAGCTTTACAGGGGCCTCTGGAAACACCATATATTTT.

This clonotype has just a few counts. This chain joins TRBV19 and TRBJ1-3, with 9 bases aligning to TRBD1. The CDR3 is made up of 18 amino acids. The J segment lost 2 bases and the V segment lost 5 bases, leaving 13 bases of the junction unmatched. CDR1 is LNHDA, CDR2 SQIVND, per germline (reference sequence). CDR3 coding DNA: TGTGCCAGTAGTGCTACAGGGGGCACTCTTTTCGCTGGAAACACCATATATTTT. Amino acids: CASSATGGTLFAGNTIYF.

Many counts were recorded for this clonotype. The V gene is TRBV4-1, the J gene TRBJ2-3; 7 bases agree with TRBD2. V was clipped by 0 bases and J by 6 bases; unmatched bases: 12. Germline V gene sequence: CDR1 MGHRA, CDR2 YSYEKL. The CDR3 loop spans 17 amino acids. The CDR3 region has the DNA TGCGCCAGCAGCCAAGATGAAACTAGGCTAGCGGTGGATACGCAGTATTTT. It is translated as CASSQDETRLAVDTQYF.

The sample holds many counts of this clonotype. The CDR3 here is CASSRDSSGNTIYF. CDR3 sequence (DNA): TGTGCCAGCAGCCGGGACAGCTCTGGAAACACCATATATTTT. This rearrangement joins TRBV3-1 to TRBJ1-3, with TRBD1 identical over 7 bases. This CDR3 has 14 amino acids. Looked up from germline, CDR1 is LGHDT and CDR2 is YNNKEL (reference sequence). With 4 bases clipped from V and 0 bases from J, the junction kept 0 bases outside the gene matches.

This clonotype was observed many times. The CDR3 coding sequence is TGCAGTGCTAAAGGACTAGACTCCTACGAGCAGTACTTC. Its protein is CSAKGLDSYEQYF. The J gene is TRBJ2-7, the V gene TRBV20-1; TRBD2 matches at 7 bases. J was trimmed by 0 bases and V by 4 bases; bases with no gene match: 3. The CDR3 extends over 13 amino acids. CDR1 is DFQATT and CDR2 is SNEGSKA in the germline V gene (reference sequence).

This clonotype has more than one count but fewer than ten. The V call is TRBV2, the J call TRBJ2-3; 10 bases agree with TRBD2. This CDR3 is 15 amino acids long. Germline CDR1 reads SNHLY; CDR2 reads FYNNEI. After removal of 7 bases from V and 2 bases from J, the junction contained 6 bases not matched to a gene. DNA for the CDR3: TGTGCCAGCAAAAGGCTAGCGGGGGCCACAGATACGCAGTATTTT. Residues: CASKRLAGATDTQYF.

This clonotype was seen repeatedly, ten times or more. This sequence joins TRBV30 and TRBJ1-5; weak D call: TRBD1 (6 bases). V lost 3 bases to trimming and J lost 1 base, with 13 bases between them. The germline CDR1 and CDR2 sequences are GTSNPN and SVGIG (reference sequence). The CDR3 consists of 15 residues. CDR3 in amino acids: CAWSTGTWSNQPQHF. The DNA of the CDR3 is TGTGCCTGGAGCACCGGGACATGGAGCAATCAGCCCCAGCATTTT.